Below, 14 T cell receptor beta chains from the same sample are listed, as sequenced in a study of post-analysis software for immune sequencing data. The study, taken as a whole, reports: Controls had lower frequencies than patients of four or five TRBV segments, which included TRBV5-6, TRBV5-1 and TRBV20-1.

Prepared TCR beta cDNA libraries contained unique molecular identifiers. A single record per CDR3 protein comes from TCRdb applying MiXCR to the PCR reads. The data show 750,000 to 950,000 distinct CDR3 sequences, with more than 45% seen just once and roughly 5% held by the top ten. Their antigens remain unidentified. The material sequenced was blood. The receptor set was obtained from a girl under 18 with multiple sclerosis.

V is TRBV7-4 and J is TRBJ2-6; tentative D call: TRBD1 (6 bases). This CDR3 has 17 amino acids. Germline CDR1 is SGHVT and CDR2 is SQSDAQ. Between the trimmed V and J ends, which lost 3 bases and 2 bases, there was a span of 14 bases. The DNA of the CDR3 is TGTGCCAGCAGCTTCTTTCCAGGGGTGCCTGGGGCCAACGTCCTGACTTTC. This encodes CASSFFPGVPGANVLTF. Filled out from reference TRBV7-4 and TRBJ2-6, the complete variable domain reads GAGVSQSPRYKVAKRGRDVALRCDSISGHVTLYWYRQTLGQGSEVLTYSQSDAQRDKSGRPSGRFSAERPERSVSTLKIQRTEQGDSAVYLCASSFFPGVPGANVLTFGAGSRLTVL.

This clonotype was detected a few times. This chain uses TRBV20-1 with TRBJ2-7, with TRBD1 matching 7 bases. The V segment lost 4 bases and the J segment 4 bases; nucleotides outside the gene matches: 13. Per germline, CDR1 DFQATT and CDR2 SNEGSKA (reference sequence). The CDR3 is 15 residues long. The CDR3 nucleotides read TGCAGTGCTACATTTTCCGGGACAGCGTCTTACGAGCAGTACTTC. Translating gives CSATFSGTASYEQYF.

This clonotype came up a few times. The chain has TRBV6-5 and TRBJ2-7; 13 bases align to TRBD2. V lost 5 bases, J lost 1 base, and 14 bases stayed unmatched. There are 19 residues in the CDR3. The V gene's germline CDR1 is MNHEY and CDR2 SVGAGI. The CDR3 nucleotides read TGTGCCAGCAGTCTACGACCCACGGGACTAGCGGGAACGTCCTACGAGCAGTACTTC. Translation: CASSLRPTGLAGTSYEQYF.

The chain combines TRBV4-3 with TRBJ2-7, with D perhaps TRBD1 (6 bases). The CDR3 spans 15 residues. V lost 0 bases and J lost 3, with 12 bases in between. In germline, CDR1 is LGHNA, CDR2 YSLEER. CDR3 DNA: TGCGCCAGCAGCCAAGATTTGGGGACAAGCTACGAGCAGTACTTC. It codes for CASSQDLGTSYEQYF.

The chain's CDR3 is CSARPSGRNQIYQETQYF. The CDR3 DNA reads TGCAGTGCTAGGCCAAGCGGGAGGAACCAGATATACCAAGAGACCCAGTACTTC. This chain links TRBV20-1 with TRBJ2-5; TRBD2 agrees at 9 bases. The CDR3 consists of 18 residues. Germline values: CDR1 DFQATT, CDR2 SNEGSKA (reference sequence). V lost 3 bases and J lost 0; bases outside the gene matches: 14.

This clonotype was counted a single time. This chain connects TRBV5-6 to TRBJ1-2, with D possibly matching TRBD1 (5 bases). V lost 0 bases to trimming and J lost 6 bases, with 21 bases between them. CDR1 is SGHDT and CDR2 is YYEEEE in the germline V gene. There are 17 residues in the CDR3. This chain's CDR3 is CASSLAKTPDRRHGYTF. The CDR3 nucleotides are TGTGCCAGCAGCTTGGCCAAGACACCCGACAGAAGACATGGCTACACCTTC.

Written as DNA, the CDR3 is TGCAGCGTTGCCCTAGCGGGAGTTGGCTACGAGCAGTACTTC. Translating gives CSVALAGVGYEQYF. This chain connects TRBV29-1 to TRBJ2-7, with 10 bases matching TRBD2. Germline V gene data show CDR1 as SQVTM and CDR2 as ANQGSEA. V was clipped by 4 bases and J by 3 bases; unmatched bases: 6. The length of the CDR3 is 14 residues.

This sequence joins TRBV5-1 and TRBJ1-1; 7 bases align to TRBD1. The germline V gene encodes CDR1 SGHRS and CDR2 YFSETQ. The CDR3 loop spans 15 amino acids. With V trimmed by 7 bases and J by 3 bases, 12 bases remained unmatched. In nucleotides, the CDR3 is TGCGCCAGCGTCCCCCGGGCAGGGGGAGACACTGAAGCTTTCTTT. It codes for CASVPRAGGDTEAFF.

The CDR3 here is CSASRGREGWNEQFF. The CDR3 coding sequence is TGCAGTGCTAGTAGGGGGCGGGAGGGCTGGAATGAGCAGTTCTTC. The genes are TRBV20-1 and TRBJ2-1; TRBD2 matches 9 bases. Germline CDR1 and CDR2: DFQATT and SNEGSKA (reference sequence). The V gene end was trimmed by 3 bases and the J gene end by 7 bases; junction bases not matched to a gene: 10. This CDR3 spans 15 amino acids.

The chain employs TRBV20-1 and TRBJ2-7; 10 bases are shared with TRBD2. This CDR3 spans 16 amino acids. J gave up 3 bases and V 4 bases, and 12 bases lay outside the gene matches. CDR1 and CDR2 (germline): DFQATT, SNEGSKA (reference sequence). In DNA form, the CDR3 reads TGCAGTGCTATAGATGTAAGAGCGGGAGGGAGCTACGAGCAGTACTTC. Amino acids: CSAIDVRAGGSYEQYF.

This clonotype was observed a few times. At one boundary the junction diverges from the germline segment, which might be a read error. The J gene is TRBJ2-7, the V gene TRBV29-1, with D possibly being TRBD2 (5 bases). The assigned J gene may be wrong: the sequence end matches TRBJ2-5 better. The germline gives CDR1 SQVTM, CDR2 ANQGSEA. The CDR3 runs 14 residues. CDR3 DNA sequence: TGCAACGTTGGGGTAGGCGGAGGCCTAGAGACCCAGTACTTC. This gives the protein CNVGVGGGLETQYF.

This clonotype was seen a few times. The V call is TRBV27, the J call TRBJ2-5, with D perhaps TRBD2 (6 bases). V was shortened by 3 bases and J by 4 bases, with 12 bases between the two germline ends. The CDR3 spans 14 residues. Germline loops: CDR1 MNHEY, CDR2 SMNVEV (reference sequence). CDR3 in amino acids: CASSFGRDGETQYF. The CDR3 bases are TGTGCCAGCAGTTTCGGGCGGGATGGAGAGACCCAGTACTTC.

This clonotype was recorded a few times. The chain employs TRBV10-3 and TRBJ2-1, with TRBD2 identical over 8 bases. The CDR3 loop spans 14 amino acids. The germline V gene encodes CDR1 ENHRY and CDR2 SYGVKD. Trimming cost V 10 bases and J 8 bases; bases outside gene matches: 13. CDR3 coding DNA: TGTGCCACCACCGGGACTAGTAACCGGGATGAGCAGTTCTTC. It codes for CATTGTSNRDEQFF.

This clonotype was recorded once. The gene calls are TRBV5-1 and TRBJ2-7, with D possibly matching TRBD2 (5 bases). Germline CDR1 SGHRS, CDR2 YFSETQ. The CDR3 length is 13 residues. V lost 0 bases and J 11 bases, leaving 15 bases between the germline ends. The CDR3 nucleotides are TGCGCCAGCAGCTTGGAAATAGGGCGGGTCGAGTACTTC. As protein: CASSLEIGRVEYF.